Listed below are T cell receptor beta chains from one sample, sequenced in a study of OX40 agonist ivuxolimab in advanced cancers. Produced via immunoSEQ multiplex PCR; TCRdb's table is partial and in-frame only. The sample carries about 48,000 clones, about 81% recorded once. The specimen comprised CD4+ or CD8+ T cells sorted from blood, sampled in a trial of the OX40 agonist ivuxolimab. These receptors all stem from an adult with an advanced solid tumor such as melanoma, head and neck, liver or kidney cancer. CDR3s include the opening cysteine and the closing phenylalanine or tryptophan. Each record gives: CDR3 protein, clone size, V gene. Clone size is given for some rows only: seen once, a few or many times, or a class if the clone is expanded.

CDR3 protein: CASSGGTNYEQYF
clone size: .
V gene: TRBV18

CDR3 protein: CASSVGIRDNEQFF
clone size: few
V gene: TRBV9

CDR3 protein: CASSQFNRGTNYGYTF
clone size: once
V gene: TRBV4-3

CDR3 protein: CASSPGRGIEETQYF
clone size: .
V gene: TRBV9

CDR3 protein: CASSEYFQKATNEKLFF
clone size: .
V gene: TRBV25-1

CDR3 protein: CASMGNSPLHF
clone size: few
V gene: TRBV25-1

CDR3 protein: CASSREDQTPNEKLFF
clone size: .
V gene: TRBV4-1

CDR3 protein: CASTRRTSFGGRDTEAFF
clone size: .
V gene: TRBV13

CDR3 protein: CASSLLFQGLNTEAFF
clone size: .
V gene: TRBV5-6

CDR3 protein: CASSLTAGASTDTQYF
clone size: .
V gene: TRBV5-1

CDR3 protein: CASSPRGGSASYNEQFF
clone size: .
V gene: TRBV18

CDR3 protein: CASSAGLAGYNEQFF
clone size: .
V gene: TRBV5-1

CDR3 protein: CASSFIALAGGEQYF
clone size: .
V gene: TRBV5-4

CDR3 protein: CASSQDRSQVYEQYF
clone size: .
V gene: TRBV4-1

CDR3 protein: CASSYPLTDGDQETQYF
clone size: few
V gene: TRBV2

CDR3 protein: CASGLAGNTGELFF
clone size: .
V gene: TRBV2

CDR3 protein: CASSPEGGNDEQFF
clone size: .
V gene: TRBV2

CDR3 protein: CAWTLRDTQEQFF
clone size: .
V gene: TRBV30

CDR3 protein: CASTGRTGGGEQFF
clone size: few
V gene: TRBV5-4

CDR3 protein: CASSAAGGRYEQYF
clone size: .
V gene: TRBV4-2

CDR3 protein: CASSVWRGGGDTQYF
clone size: .
V gene: TRBV9

CDR3 protein: CASSLEGVRRNEQFF
clone size: .
V gene: TRBV7-9